What follows are 10 T cell receptor beta chains derived from one specimen sequenced in a study of blood T cells in healthy people across ages. The use of a sample-barcoded 5' primer and a J-beta primer mix characterized a second PCR of about 7 to 12 cycles. TCRdb independently ran MiXCR on the 5' RACE reads; one entry per CDR3 protein. This table has about 830,000 distinct CDR3 sequences, over 45% appearing once. The source material was blood. The receptors originated from a man between 25 and 39 years old in good health.

J is TRBJ2-3 and V is TRBV20-1; D possibly corresponds to TRBD1 (5 bases). Trimming shortened V by 6 bases and J by 2 bases, and 18 bases separated the two germline ends. From germline, CDR1 is DFQATT and CDR2 SNEGSKA (reference sequence). The CDR3 length is 15 residues. This CDR3 is CSAIPEPRVTDTQYF. DNA for the CDR3: TGCAGTGCCATACCGGAACCCAGGGTCACAGATACGCAGTATTTT.

The chain couples TRBV7-9 to TRBJ2-5; the match to TRBD1 covers 10 bases. Matching the DNA end better, TRBJ2-7 makes the J call doubtful. The CDR3 totals 15 residues. Germline CDR1 SEHNR, CDR2 FQNEAQ (reference sequence). The CDR3 DNA is TGTGCCAGCAGCTTAAGTGGACAGGGGGGCGGCGAGCAGTACTTC. This gives the protein CASSLSGQGGGEQYF.

The rearrangement uses TRBV20-1 and TRBJ2-3; D not resolved. CDR1 and CDR2 from the germline V gene are DFQATT and SNEGSKA (reference sequence). Trimming removed 3 bases from V and 1 base from J, with 11 bases in between. This CDR3 comprises 14 residues. This chain's CDR3 is CSASGLVGTDTQYF. CDR3 sequence (DNA): TGCAGTGCTAGCGGTCTAGTGGGCACAGATACGCAGTATTTT.

This clonotype was counted ten times or more. The chain uses TRBV6-1 and TRBJ2-4; 8 nucleotides match TRBD1. From germline, CDR1 is MNHNS and CDR2 SASEGT. V shed 5 bases, J shed 6 bases, and the junction held 12 bases outside the gene matches. The CDR3 sequence is 16 residues long. For the CDR3, the DNA is TGTGCCAGCAGTCTCAGGGGGCGAGGTGGATCAAACATTCAGTACTTC. It yields the protein CASSLRGRGGSNIQYF.

V usage is TRBV4-2 and J usage is TRBJ2-5; 8 nucleotides agree with TRBD2. The DNA end favors TRBJ2-7, so the J call may be wrong. CDR3 length: 15 residues. The germline V gene has CDR1 LGHNA and CDR2 YNFKEQ. The DNA of the CDR3 is TGTGCCAGCAGCCACGAACTAGCGGCTGCCTACGAGCAGTACTTC. This encodes CASSHELAAAYEQYF.

Only a few counts were recorded for this clonotype. The rearrangement joins TRBV20-1 to TRBJ2-7; D may be TRBD2 (7 bases). From germline, CDR1 is DFQATT and CDR2 SNEGSKA (reference sequence). Trimming stripped 6 bases from V and 6 bases from J, with 24 bases between. The CDR3 covers 15 residues. CDR3 DNA: TGCAGTGCGGGGGGGCAGGGTTTTGTGCGGAGCGAGCAGTACTTC. It specifies CSAGGQGFVRSEQYF.

The J gene is TRBJ2-4, the V gene TRBV20-1, with D hard to call. The CDR3 length is 14 residues. Germline CDR1 DFQATT, CDR2 SNEGSKA (reference sequence). Trimming took 1 base from V and 0 from J, leaving 7 bases between them. In DNA, the CDR3 is TGCAGTGCTAGAGGAGAGCTAGCCAAAAACATTCAGTACTTC. It yields the protein CSARGELAKNIQYF.

This chain joins TRBV7-8 and TRBJ2-7, with D possibly TRBD1 on 5 matching bases. CDR3 length: 13 amino acids. From germline, CDR1 is SGHVS and CDR2 FQNEAQ. The germline V and J ends were trimmed by 3 bases and 3 bases, with 9 bases remaining between them. This CDR3 reads CASSLTVNYEQYF. In nucleotides, the CDR3 is TGTGCCAGCAGCTTGACAGTCAACTACGAGCAGTACTTC.

This sequence joins TRBV6-5 and TRBJ2-3; 12 bases are a match to TRBD2. Trimming took 5 bases from V and 3 from J; bases not matched to a gene: 6. CDR3 size: 16 residues. CDR1 is MNHEY, CDR2 SVGAGI, per germline. CDR3 bases: TGTGCCAGCAGTCAGTCGACTAGCGGGAGTACAGATACGCAGTATTTT. It encodes CASSQSTSGSTDTQYF.

The chain joins TRBV6-2 or TRBV6-3 to TRBJ2-5; TRBD1 might be the D (6 bases). Gene TRBJ2-7 matches the end of the DNA better, so the J call may be wrong. The CDR3 runs 13 residues. CDR1 and CDR2 (germline): MNHEY, SVGEGT. The CDR3 DNA reads TGTGCCAGCAGCCACAGGGTGCCGGACGAGCAGTACTTC. This codes for CASSHRVPDEQYF.